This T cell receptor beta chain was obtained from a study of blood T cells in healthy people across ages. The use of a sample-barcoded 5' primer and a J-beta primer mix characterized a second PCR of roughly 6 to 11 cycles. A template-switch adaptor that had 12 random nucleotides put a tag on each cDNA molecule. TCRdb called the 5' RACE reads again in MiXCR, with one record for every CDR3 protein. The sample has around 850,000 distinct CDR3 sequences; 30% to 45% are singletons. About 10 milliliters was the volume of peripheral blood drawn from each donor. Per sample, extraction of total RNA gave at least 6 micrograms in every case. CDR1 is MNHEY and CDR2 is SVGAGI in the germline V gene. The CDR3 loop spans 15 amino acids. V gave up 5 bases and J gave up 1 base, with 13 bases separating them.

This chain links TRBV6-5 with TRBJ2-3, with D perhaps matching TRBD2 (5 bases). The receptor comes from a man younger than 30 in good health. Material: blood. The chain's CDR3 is CASSPRGMRTDTQYF. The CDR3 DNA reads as TGTGCCAGCAGTCCCCGAGGGATGCGCACAGATACGCAGTATTTT.